This T cell receptor beta chain was captured in a study of CD8+ T cells in alopecia areata listed by TCRdb under 2018. Background for the entire study: The study used high-throughput TCRbeta sequencing to examine T cell clonal expansion in alopecia areata, in both the C3H/HeJ mouse model and human patients. RNA was extracted with the PAXgene miRNA kit for fixed scalp, the miRNeasy kit for PBMCs, and the RNeasy kit for mouse skin. Clonality in the scalp was compared among normal scalp (n=4), patchy alopecia areata scalp (n=8), and alopecia totalis/universalis scalp (n=8). In humans, TCRbeta sequencing was performed on scalp tissue and on sorted CD4+ and CD8+ peripheral blood T cells from healthy controls and from patients with patchy or totalis/universalis alopecia areata. TCRbeta CDR3 regions were amplified by immunoSEQ multiplex PCR with 35 Vbeta forward and 13 Jbeta reverse primers. General study outcomes and caveats: Higher clonality and more expanded CD8+ clones were observed in lesional scalp than in normal scalp, particularly in alopecia totalis/universalis, a finding suggestive of antigenic drive. Resident alphabeta T cells in normal human skin are also sequenced, complicating scalp TCR repertoire analysis, unlike mouse skin dominated by gammadelta T cells. TCR sequences shared between patients were less clear than in mice, possibly partly because of HLA diversity in the patient population.

The germline V gene supplies CDR1 MNHNS and CDR2 SASEGT. V gives up 1 base and J gives up 8 bases, and the segment between their germline ends measures 8 bases. Inclusive of the bounding cysteine and phenylalanine, the CDR3 is 12 residues long. The CDR3 DNA has 36 bases and is translated from base 1. A remark on this clone: The clone's antigen remains unknown. Base qualities were left out, and no much larger clone turns up one base away.

PBMCs were isolated by density centrifugation and stained for CD3, CD4 and CD8, and CD4+ and CD8+ T cells were sorted on a FACSAria. Unaffected controls provided scalp biopsies and blood samples. Library creation used the immunoSEQ multiplex PCR assay. RNA was extracted from all samples and reverse transcribed into cDNA, which served as template for TCR sequencing. First-strand cDNA was synthesized using SuperScript III with a 2:1 mix of oligo-dT and random hexamers. A synthetic immune receptor repertoire was used to gauge amplification bias, and whatever bias remained was removed computationally. In the source study's methods: Raw reads were preprocessed to remove errors, and CDR3 was defined according to IMGT conventions as the region from the conserved cysteine to phenylalanine. Clonality was calculated as 1 minus Shannon entropy normalized by log2 of the number of productive unique TCRs. Whether scalp clones were CD4 or CD8 was inferred by matching scalp TCRbeta sequences against CD4 and CD8 repertoires sorted from blood. Held by TCRdb, this immuneACCESS table contains in-frame sequences only and omits some clones. Under half of the omission traces to an unresolved V gene where checked; the cause of the rest is unknown. That table supplies the V and J calls and clone size; D and trimming were determined from the DNA. The sample contains around 190,000 clones, more than 50% of them found a single time. Of the sample, around 5.1% is held by the ten largest clones.

The chain is encoded by TRBV6-1 joined to TRBJ1-1; the D gene lacks a confident call. Sequences were obtained from CD8+ T cells sorted from blood. The source of this sequence is a human donor in good health. The CDR3 region reads CASSEGGDEAFF. The DNA reads as follows: TGTGCCAGCAGTGAAGGGGGTGACGAAGCTTTCTTT.